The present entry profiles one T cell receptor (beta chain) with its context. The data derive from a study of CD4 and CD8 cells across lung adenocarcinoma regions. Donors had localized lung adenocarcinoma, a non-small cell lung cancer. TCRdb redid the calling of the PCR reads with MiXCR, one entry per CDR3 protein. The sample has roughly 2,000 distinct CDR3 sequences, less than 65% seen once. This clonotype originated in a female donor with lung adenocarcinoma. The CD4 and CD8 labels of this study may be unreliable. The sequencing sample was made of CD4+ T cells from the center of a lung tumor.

CDR3 bases: TGTGCCAGCAGTTTTGGGACTAGCGCCTACGAGCAGTACTTC. This encodes CASSFGTSAYEQYF. The chain recombines TRBV6-5 with TRBJ2-7, with 10 bases lining up with TRBD2. V lost 4 bases and J lost 2; bases outside the gene matches: 2. Germline V gives CDR1 MNHEY, CDR2 SVGAGI. This CDR3 is 14 amino acids long.